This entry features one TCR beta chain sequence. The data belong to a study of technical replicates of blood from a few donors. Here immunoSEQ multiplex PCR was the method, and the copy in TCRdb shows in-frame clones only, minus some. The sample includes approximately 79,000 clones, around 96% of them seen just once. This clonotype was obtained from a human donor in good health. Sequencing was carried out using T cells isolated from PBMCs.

The CDR3 DNA reads as TGTGCCTGGAGTGGATCACAGGGTCGGTACGAGCAGTACTTC. Residues: CAWSGSQGRYEQYF. V usage is TRBV30 and J usage is TRBJ2-7; a weak D match, TRBD1 (6 bases). The germline gives CDR1 GTSNPN, CDR2 SVGIG (reference sequence). The CDR3 spans 14 residues. V was clipped by 1 base and J by 4 bases, with 14 bases between them.